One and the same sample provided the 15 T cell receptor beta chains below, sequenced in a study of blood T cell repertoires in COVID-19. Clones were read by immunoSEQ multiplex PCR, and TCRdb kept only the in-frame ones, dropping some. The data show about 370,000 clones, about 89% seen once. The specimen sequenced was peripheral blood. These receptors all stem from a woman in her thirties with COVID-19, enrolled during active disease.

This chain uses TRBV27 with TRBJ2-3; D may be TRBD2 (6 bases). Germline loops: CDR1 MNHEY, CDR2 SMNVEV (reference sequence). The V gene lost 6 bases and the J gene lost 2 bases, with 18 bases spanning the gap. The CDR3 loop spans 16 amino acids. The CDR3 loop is CASRRRRGGNTDTQYF. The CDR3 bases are TGTGCCAGCAGACGAAGGCGGGGCGGCAACACAGATACGCAGTATTTT.

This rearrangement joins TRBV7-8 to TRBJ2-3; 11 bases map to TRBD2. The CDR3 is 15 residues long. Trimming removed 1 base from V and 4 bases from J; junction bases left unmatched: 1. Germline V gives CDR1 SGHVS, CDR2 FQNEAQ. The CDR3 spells CASSLVAGGPDTQYF. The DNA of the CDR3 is TGTGCCAGCAGCTTAGTAGCGGGGGGGCCAGATACGCAGTATTTT. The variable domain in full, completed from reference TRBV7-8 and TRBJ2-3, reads GAGVSQSPRYKVAKRGQDVALRCDPISGHVSLFWYQQALGQGPEFLTYFQNEAQLDKSGLPSDRFFAERPEGSVSTLKIQRTQQEDSAVYLCASSLVAGGPDTQYFGPGTRLTVL.

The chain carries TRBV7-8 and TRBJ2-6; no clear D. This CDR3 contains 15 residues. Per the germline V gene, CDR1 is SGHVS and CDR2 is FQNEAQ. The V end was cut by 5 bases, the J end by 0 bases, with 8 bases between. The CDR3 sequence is CASSPQTSGANVLTF. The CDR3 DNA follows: TGTGCCAGCAGCCCACAAACCTCTGGGGCCAACGTCCTGACTTTC.

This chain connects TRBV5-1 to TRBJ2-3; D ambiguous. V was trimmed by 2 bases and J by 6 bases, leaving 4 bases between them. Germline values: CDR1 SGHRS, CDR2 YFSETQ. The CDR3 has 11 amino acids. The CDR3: CASSFRDTQYF. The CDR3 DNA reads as TGCGCCAGCAGCTTCCGGGATACGCAGTATTTT.

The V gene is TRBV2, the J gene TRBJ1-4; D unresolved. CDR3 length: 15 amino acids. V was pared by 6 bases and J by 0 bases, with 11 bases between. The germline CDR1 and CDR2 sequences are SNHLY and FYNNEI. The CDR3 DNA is TGTGCCAGCAGGCGGTCCCCCACAACTAATGAAAAACTGTTTTTT. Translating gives CASRRSPTTNEKLFF.

The CDR3 reads CASSEVTTGNNSPLHF. CDR3 sequence (DNA): TGTGCCAGCAGTGAAGTGACGACAGGGAACAATTCACCCCTCCACTTT. This rearrangement joins TRBV6-1 to TRBJ1-6; 7 positions match TRBD1. The germline V gene encodes CDR1 MNHNS and CDR2 SASEGT. With 1 base clipped from V and 7 bases from J, the junction kept 7 bases outside the gene matches. There are 16 residues in the CDR3.

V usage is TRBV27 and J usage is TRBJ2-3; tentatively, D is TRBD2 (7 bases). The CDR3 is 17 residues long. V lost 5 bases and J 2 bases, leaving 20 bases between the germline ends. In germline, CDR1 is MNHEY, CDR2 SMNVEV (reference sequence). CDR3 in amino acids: CASSPLKTGGPTDTQYF. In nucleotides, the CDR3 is TGTGCCAGCAGTCCGTTAAAGACGGGGGGCCCCACAGATACGCAGTATTTT.

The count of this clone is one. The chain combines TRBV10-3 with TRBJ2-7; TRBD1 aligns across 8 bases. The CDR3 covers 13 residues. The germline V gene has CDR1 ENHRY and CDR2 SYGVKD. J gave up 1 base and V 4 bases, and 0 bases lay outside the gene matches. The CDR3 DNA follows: TGTGCCATCAGTGGGACAGGGTCCTACGAGCAGTACGTC. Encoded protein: CAISGTGSYEQYV.

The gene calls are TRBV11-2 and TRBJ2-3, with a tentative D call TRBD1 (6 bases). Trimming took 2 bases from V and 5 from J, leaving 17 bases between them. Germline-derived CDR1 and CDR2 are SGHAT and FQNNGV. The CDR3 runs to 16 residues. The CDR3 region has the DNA TGTGCCAGCAGCTTAATACAGGGAGCCCCTCAAGATACGCAGTATTTT. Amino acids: CASSLIQGAPQDTQYF.

CDR3 DNA: TGTGCCAGCAGCCAAGCTGGACAGGGAATTGGTGGCTACACCTTC. This sequence encodes CASSQAGQGIGGYTF. The chain links TRBV3-1 (or the pseudogene TRBV3-2) to TRBJ1-2; TRBD1 agrees at 8 bases. The trim removed 1 base at V and 7 bases at J, leaving 8 bases unmatched. This CDR3 contains 15 residues. Germline lookup yields CDR1 LGHDT and CDR2 YNNKEL (reference sequence).

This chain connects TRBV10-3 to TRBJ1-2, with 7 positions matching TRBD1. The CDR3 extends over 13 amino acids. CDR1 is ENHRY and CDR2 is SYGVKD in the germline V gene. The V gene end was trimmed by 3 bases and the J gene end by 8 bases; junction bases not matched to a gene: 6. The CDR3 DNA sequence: TGTGCCATCAGTGAAGACAGGGAGGAAGGCTACACCTTC. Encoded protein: CAISEDREEGYTF.

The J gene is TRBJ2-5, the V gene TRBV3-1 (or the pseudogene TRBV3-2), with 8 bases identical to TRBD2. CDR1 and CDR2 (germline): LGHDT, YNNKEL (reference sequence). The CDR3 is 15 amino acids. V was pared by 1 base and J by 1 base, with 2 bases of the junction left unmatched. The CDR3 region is CASSQGAGGQETQYF. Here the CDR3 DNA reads TGTGCCAGCAGCCAAGGCGCGGGAGGCCAAGAGACCCAGTACTTC.

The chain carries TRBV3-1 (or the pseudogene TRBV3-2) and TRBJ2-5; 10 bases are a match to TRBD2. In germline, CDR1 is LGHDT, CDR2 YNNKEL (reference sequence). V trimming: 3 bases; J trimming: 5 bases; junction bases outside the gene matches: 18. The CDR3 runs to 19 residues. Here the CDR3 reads CASSHSIGSSGSGGETQYF. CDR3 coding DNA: TGTGCCAGCAGCCATAGTATTGGCTCTAGCGGGAGTGGAGGGGAGACCCAGTACTTC.

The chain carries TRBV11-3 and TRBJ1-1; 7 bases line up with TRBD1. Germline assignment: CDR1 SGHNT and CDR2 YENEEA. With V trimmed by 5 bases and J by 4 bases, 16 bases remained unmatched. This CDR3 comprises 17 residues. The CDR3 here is CASSDNAFATGSTEAFF. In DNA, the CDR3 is TGTGCCAGCAGCGACAACGCTTTCGCGACAGGGTCCACTGAAGCTTTCTTT.

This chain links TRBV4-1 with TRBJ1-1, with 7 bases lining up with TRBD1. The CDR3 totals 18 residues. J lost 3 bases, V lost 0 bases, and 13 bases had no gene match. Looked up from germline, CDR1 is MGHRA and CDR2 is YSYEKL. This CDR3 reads CASSQETLRQGRDTEAFF. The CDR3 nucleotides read TGCGCCAGCAGCCAAGAAACCCTGAGACAGGGACGGGACACTGAAGCTTTCTTT.